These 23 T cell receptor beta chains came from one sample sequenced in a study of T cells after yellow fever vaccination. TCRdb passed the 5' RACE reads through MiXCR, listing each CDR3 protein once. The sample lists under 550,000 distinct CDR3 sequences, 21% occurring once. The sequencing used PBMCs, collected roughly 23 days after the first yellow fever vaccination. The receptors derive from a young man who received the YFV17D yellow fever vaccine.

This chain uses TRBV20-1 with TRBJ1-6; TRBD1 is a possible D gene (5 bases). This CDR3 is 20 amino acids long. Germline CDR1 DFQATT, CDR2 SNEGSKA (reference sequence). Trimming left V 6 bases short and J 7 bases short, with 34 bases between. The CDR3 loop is CSALIPPPGPLSTTNSPLHF. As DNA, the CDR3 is TGCAGTGCCCTTATACCACCGCCGGGACCTCTTTCCACGACAAATTCACCCCTCCACTTT.

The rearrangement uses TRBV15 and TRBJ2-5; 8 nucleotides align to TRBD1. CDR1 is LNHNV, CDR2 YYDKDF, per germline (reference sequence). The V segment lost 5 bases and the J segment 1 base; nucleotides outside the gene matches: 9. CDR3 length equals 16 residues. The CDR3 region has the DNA TGTGCCACCAGCGGGGGAACAGGGGGTAGCCAAGAGACCCAGTACTTC. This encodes CATSGGTGGSQETQYF.

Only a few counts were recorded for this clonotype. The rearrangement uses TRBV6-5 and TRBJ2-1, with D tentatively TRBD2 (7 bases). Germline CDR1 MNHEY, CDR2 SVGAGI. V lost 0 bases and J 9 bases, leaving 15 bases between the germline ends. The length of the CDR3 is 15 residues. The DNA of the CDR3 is TGTGCCAGCAGTTACTCATGGGAGGGGGGATTTGAGCAGTTCTTC. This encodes CASSYSWEGGFEQFF.

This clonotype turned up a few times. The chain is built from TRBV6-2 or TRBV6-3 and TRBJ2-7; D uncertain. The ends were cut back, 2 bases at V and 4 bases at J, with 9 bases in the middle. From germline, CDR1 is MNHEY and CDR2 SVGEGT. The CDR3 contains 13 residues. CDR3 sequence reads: CASSYTEIYEQYV. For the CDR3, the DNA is TGTGCCAGCAGTTACACGGAGATTTACGAGCAGTACGTC.

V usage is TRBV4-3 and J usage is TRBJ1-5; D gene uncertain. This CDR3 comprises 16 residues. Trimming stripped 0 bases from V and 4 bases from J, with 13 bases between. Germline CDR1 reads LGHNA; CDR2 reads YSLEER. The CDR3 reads CASSQESGLANQPQHF. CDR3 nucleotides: TGCGCCAGCAGCCAAGAATCCGGATTAGCAAATCAGCCCCAGCATTTT.

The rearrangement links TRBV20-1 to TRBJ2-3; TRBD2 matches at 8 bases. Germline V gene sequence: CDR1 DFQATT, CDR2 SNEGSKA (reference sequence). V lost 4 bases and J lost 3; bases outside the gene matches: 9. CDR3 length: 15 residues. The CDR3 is CSAKVMGLDTDTQYF. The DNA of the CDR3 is TGCAGTGCTAAAGTAATGGGACTAGATACAGATACGCAGTATTTT.

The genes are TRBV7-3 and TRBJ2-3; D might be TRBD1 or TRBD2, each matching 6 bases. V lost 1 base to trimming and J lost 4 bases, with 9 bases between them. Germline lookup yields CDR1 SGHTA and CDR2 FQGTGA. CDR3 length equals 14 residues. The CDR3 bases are TGTGCCAGCAGCTTAAACGGGGGCTCAGATACGCAGTATTTT. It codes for CASSLNGGSDTQYF.

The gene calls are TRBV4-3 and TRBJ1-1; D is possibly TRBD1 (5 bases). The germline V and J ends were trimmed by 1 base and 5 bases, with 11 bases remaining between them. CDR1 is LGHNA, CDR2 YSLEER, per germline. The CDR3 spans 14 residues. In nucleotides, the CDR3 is TGCGCCAGCAGCCAAGGGGACGTATTAACTGAAGCTTTCTTT. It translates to CASSQGDVLTEAFF.

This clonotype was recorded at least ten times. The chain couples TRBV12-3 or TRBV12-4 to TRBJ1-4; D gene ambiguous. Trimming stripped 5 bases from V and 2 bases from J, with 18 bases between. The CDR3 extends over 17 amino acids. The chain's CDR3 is CASSGGGLSFTNEKLFF. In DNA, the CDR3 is TGTGCCAGCAGTGGTGGAGGGCTGAGTTTTACTAATGAAAAACTGTTTTTT.

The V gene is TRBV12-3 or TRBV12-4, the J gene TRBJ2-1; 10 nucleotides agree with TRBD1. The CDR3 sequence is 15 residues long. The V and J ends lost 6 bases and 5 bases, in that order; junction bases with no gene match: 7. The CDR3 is CASRRTGGINNEQFF. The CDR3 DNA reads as TGTGCCAGCAGACGGACAGGGGGTATCAACAATGAGCAGTTCTTC.

Here the CDR3 DNA reads TGTGCCAGCAGCTTAGTGTCCGGGAGGGGGGGGCCCTACGAGCAGTACTTC. This encodes CASSLVSGRGGPYEQYF. The rearrangement links TRBV11-2 to TRBJ2-7; 8 bases map to TRBD2. After removal of 1 base from V and 2 bases from J, the junction contained 10 bases not matched to a gene. The CDR3 spans 17 residues. Germline lookup yields CDR1 SGHAT and CDR2 FQNNGV.

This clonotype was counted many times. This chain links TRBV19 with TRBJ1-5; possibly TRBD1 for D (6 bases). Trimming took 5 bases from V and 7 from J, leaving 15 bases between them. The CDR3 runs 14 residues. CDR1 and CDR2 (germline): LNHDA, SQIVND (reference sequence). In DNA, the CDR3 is TGTGCCAGTAGTTTTCGACAGGAGGGACAGCCCCAGCATTTT. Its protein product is CASSFRQEGQPQHF.

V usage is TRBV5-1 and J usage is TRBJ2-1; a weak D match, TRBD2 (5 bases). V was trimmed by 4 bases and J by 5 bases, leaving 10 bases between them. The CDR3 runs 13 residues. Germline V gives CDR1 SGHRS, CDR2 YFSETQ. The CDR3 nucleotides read TGCGCCAGCAGCAGCGGACGCAACAATGAGCAGTTCTTC. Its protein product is CASSSGRNNEQFF.

CDR3 residues: CASSLSGQMLNEQFF. DNA of the CDR3: TGTGCCAGCAGTCTGAGCGGACAGATGTTGAATGAGCAGTTCTTC. The V call is TRBV28, the J call TRBJ2-1, with D tentatively TRBD1 (6 bases). Germline values: CDR1 MDHEN, CDR2 SYDVKM. The ends were cut back, 5 bases at V and 7 bases at J, with 18 bases in the middle. This CDR3 is built from 15 residues.

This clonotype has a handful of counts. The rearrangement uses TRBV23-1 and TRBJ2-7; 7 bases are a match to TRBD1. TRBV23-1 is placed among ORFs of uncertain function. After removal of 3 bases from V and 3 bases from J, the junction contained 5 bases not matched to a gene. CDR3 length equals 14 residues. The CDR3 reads CASSHTGVNYEQYF. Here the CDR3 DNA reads TGCGCCAGCAGTCATACAGGGGTTAACTACGAGCAGTACTTC.

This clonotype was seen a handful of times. As DNA, the CDR3 is TGTGCCAGCAGTTACTCGGGGGGTTACTACAATGAGCAGTTCTTC. Its protein is CASSYSGGYYNEQFF. The rearrangement uses TRBV6-5 and TRBJ2-1; possibly TRBD2 for D (6 bases). CDR3 length: 15 residues. CDR1 is MNHEY, CDR2 SVGAGI, per germline. Trimming stripped 0 bases from V and 3 bases from J, with 9 bases between.

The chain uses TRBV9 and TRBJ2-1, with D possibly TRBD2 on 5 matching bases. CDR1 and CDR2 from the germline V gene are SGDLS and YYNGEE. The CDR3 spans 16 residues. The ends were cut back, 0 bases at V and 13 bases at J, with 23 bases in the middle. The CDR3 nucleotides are TGTGCCAGCAGCGTAGCCCAGCGGTCCAAAAAACCTCACCAGTTCTTC. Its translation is CASSVAQRSKKPHQFF.

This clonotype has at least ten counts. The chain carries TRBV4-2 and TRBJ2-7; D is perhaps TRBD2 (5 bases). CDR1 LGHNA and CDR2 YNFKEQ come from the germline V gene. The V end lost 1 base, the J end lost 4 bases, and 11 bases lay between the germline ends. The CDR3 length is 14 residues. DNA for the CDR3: TGTGCCAGCAGCCAAGCCGGGGATGGATACGAGCAGTACTTC. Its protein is CASSQAGDGYEQYF.

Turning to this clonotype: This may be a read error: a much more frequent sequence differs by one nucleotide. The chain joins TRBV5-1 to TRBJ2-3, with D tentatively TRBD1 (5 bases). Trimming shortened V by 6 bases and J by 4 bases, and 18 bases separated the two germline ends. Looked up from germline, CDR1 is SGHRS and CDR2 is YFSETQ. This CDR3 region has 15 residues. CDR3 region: CASTIHQGPADTQYF. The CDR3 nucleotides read TGCGCCAGCACGATCCATCAGGGTCCCGCAGATACGCAGTATTTT.

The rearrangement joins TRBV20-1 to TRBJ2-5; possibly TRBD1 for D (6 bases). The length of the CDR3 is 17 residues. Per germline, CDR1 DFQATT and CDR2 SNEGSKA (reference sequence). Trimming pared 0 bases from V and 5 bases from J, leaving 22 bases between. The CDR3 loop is CSARDVVWGPLSETQYF. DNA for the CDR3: TGCAGTGCTAGAGATGTAGTCTGGGGGCCTCTTAGCGAGACCCAGTACTTC.

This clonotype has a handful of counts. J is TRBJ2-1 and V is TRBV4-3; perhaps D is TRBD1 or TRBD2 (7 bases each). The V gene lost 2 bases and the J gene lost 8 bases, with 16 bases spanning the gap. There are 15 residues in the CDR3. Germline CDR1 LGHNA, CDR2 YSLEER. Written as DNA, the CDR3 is TGCGCCAGCAGCCAACCGGTCAGGGGGGGGTATGAGCAGTTCTTC. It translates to CASSQPVRGGYEQFF.

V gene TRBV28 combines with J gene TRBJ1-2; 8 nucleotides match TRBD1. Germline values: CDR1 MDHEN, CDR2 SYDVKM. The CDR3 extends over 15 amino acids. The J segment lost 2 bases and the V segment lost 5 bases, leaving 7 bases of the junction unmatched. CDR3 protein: CASSPRQGWNYGYTF. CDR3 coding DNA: TGTGCCAGCAGTCCAAGACAGGGGTGGAACTATGGCTACACCTTC.

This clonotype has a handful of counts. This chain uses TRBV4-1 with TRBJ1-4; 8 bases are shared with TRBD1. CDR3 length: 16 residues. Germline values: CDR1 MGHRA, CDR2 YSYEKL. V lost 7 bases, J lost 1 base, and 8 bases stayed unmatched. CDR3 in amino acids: CASTTGAAKTNEKLFF. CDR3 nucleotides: TGCGCCAGCACGACAGGGGCAGCAAAAACTAATGAAAAACTGTTTTTT.